A selection of T cell receptor beta chains follows, all from one sample in a study of Ad26.COV2.S vaccination and SARS-CoV-2 variants. Clones were read by immunoSEQ multiplex PCR, and TCRdb kept only the in-frame ones, dropping some. Here the sample spans about 400,000 clones, over 75% being singletons. This specimen was peripheral blood, taken in a trial of Ad26.COV2.S vaccine versus placebo. Receptors were obtained from a person between 18 and 65 years old who received the Ad26.COV2.S COVID-19 vaccine or a placebo. The CDR3 runs from the conserved cysteine through the conserved F or W. D genes are given only for firm matches. Not all rows give a size; the values are once, few, many and, for expanded clones, a class.

>-|15|TRBV24-1|TRBJ2-3|many
TGTGCCACCAGTGATTTGGGGGGAGACACAGATACGCAGTATTTT
CATSDLGGDTDTQYF
>-|15|TRBV5-5|TRBJ2-1|-
TGTGCCAGCAGCTTGGTAGGGCGCTCCTACAATGAGCAGTTCTTC
CASSLVGRSYNEQFF
>TRBD2|14|TRBV10-2|TRBJ2-7|-
TGCGCCAGCAACCCCGCCGGGGGGGGGTCCGAGCAGTACTTC
CASNPAGGGSEQYF
>TRBD1|15|TRBV28|TRBJ1-6|-
TGTGCCAGCAGTTTTGGGACAGGGGGTAATTCACCCCTCCACTTT
CASSFGTGGNSPLHF
>TRBD1|14|TRBV2|TRBJ2-7|-
TGTGCCAGCAGTGGGCGACAGGGCTCCTACGAGCAGTACTTC
CASSGRQGSYEQYF
>-|13|TRBV19|TRBJ2-3|-
TGTGCCAGTATAGACCTCAGCACAGATACGCAGTATTTT
CASIDLSTDTQYF
>-|13|TRBV25-1|TRBJ2-7|-
TGTGCCAGCAGTGAATCCCAGCAAGGCGAGCAGTACTTC
CASSESQQGEQYF
>TRBD2|13|TRBV13|TRBJ2-1|-
TGTGCCAGCAGTCTTGGGACTAGCGATGAGCAGTTCTTC
CASSLGTSDEQFF
>TRBD1|13|TRBV11-3|TRBJ2-1|-
TGTGCCAGCAGCTTGGACAGGGTGTATGAGCAGTTCTTC
CASSLDRVYEQFF
>-|16|TRBV10-3|TRBJ2-7|-
TGTGCCATCAGTGAGTCAACTACCATACTCTCCTACGAGCAGTACTTC
CAISESTTILSYEQYF
>-|13|TRBV9|TRBJ2-2|-
TGTGCCAGCAGCGCGTACTATGCCGGGGAGCTGTTTTTT
CASSAYYAGELFF
>TRBD2|16|TRBV6-1|TRBJ2-3|-
TGTGCCAGCAGTGCTAGCGGGACTTCGCGCACAGATACGCAGTATTTT
CASSASGTSRTDTQYF
>-|12|TRBV5-1|TRBJ2-1|-
TGCGCCAGCAGCTTGTTGGGGGACGAGCAGTTCTTC
CASSLLGDEQFF